This is a list of T cell receptor beta chains from one sample in a study of cytomegalovirus exposure and HLA in healthy donors. Using immunoSEQ multiplex PCR, the repertoire was profiled, and TCRdb retains in-frame clones only, with some absent. Of 120,000 to 150,000 clones listed, 75% to 80% are singletons. Material for sequencing was PBMCs. The receptors here all came from a male donor in good health and CMV-seronegative. CDR3s include the opening cysteine and the closing phenylalanine or tryptophan. A D gene is named only where the DNA matches it firmly.

D gene: -; V gene: TRBV6-6; J gene: TRBJ1-3; CDR3 protein: CASSLQQGSGNTIYF
D gene: -; V gene: TRBV27; J gene: TRBJ2-7; CDR3 protein: CASSSPGDSGSYEQYF
D gene: -; V gene: TRBV6-1; J gene: TRBJ2-7; CDR3 protein: CASSRGAYEQYF
D gene: TRBD1; V gene: TRBV6-6; J gene: TRBJ1-1; CDR3 protein: CASSTRQGSEAFF
D gene: -; V gene: TRBV19; J gene: TRBJ1-3; CDR3 protein: CASTGSHSGNTIYF
D gene: TRBD2; V gene: TRBV5-4; J gene: TRBJ2-3; CDR3 protein: CASSLGRGAYSTDTQYF
D gene: TRBD1; V gene: TRBV10-3; J gene: TRBJ2-2; CDR3 protein: CAISDKGAGTGELFF
D gene: -; V gene: TRBV5-8; J gene: TRBJ1-2; CDR3 protein: CASSPGGGASYGYTF
D gene: -; V gene: TRBV6-4; J gene: TRBJ1-6; CDR3 protein: CASSVDSENSPLHF
D gene: TRBD2; V gene: TRBV6-5; J gene: TRBJ2-7; CDR3 protein: CASSPGLAYYEQYF
D gene: -; V gene: TRBV6-5; J gene: TRBJ2-7; CDR3 protein: CASMGRSSYEQYF
D gene: -; V gene: TRBV19; J gene: TRBJ1-2; CDR3 protein: CASRGQGTGNGYTF
D gene: -; V gene: TRBV4-3; J gene: TRBJ2-1; CDR3 protein: CASSHSVQREQFF
D gene: TRBD1; V gene: TRBV5-1; J gene: TRBJ1-6; CDR3 protein: CASSTGQGAGSYNSPLHF
D gene: -; V gene: TRBV7-2; J gene: TRBJ2-5; CDR3 protein: CASSLVGRRRGETQYF
D gene: -; V gene: TRBV5-6; J gene: TRBJ1-3; CDR3 protein: CASSLAGLGNTIYF
D gene: -; V gene: TRBV18; J gene: TRBJ1-1; CDR3 protein: CASSPTRTANTEAFF
D gene: -; V gene: TRBV2; J gene: TRBJ1-2; CDR3 protein: CASSEAPTVYGYTF
D gene: -; V gene: TRBV29-1; J gene: TRBJ2-7; CDR3 protein: CSARQAHEQYF
D gene: TRBD1; V gene: TRBV7-9; J gene: TRBJ1-3; CDR3 protein: CSSSLGGRTGNTIYF
D gene: -; V gene: TRBV7-2; J gene: TRBJ1-3; CDR3 protein: CASSPGGRGGNTIYF
D gene: -; V gene: TRBV18; J gene: TRBJ1-1; CDR3 protein: CASSPLGQNTEAFF
D gene: TRBD2; V gene: TRBV6-6; J gene: TRBJ2-1; CDR3 protein: CASSKSGGVYNEQFF
D gene: -; V gene: TRBV19; J gene: TRBJ2-3; CDR3 protein: CASRLEVADTQYF
D gene: -; V gene: TRBV19; J gene: TRBJ2-3; CDR3 protein: CASSEEGGPGADTQYF
D gene: TRBD1; V gene: TRBV5-1; J gene: TRBJ1-2; CDR3 protein: CASSLALRGLVGYGYTF
D gene: TRBD1; V gene: TRBV30; J gene: TRBJ1-1; CDR3 protein: CAWDNRGNTEAFF
D gene: -; V gene: TRBV30; J gene: TRBJ1-2; CDR3 protein: CAWTTDGTTKGYTF